The text below deals with one T cell receptor beta chain. TCRdb's copy holds only in-frame clones and misses some; the assay was immunoSEQ multiplex PCR. This sample has nearly 110,000 clones, with more than 75% found just once. This sample was included in a study of radiotherapy plus CTLA-4 blockade in lung cancer. The CDR3 loop spans 19 amino acids. The germline V gene encodes CDR1 SGHDT and CDR2 YYEEEE. The V gene end was trimmed by 6 bases and the J gene end by 2 bases; junction bases not matched to a gene: 17. The clonotype was recovered from a human donor with non-small cell lung cancer that progressed on radiotherapy plus ipilimumab. Some clones in this sample may be carry-over from other donors' samples. The chain links TRBV5-6 to TRBJ2-1; 10 nucleotides align to TRBD2. Sequencing used peripheral blood, obtained from a patient treated with radiotherapy plus ipilimumab. This CDR3 is CASTHRRVASGGTYNEQFF. CDR3 in DNA: TGTGCCAGCACCCACCGCAGGGTGGCTAGCGGGGGAACCTACAATGAGCAGTTCTTC.